This is a list of T cell receptor beta chains from one sample in a study of spatial heterogeneity in lung cancer. TCRdb re-analysed the 5' RACE reads in MiXCR, keeping a single row per CDR3 protein. The sample yields about 40,000 distinct CDR3 sequences, around 5.2% seen once. The specimen was PBMCs, collected at surgery. The receptors shown here come from a female donor with early-stage non-small cell lung cancer. The CDR3 runs from the conserved cysteine through the conserved F or W. Each record gives: D gene, clone size, V gene, J gene, CDR3 DNA, CDR3 protein. The D gene is left open where the match is weak. Rows give clone size only sometimes, using once, few, many, or a class for an expanded clone.

-	many	TRBV3-1	TRBJ2-7	TGTGCCAGCAGCCAAGGTCCGGGGCCCTCCTACGAGCAGTACTTC	CASSQGPGPSYEQYF
-	many	TRBV6-2/TRBV6-3	TRBJ2-5	TGTGCCAGCAGTTACATACAGACCCAGTACTTC	CASSYIQTQYF
TRBD1	many	TRBV29-1	TRBJ1-2	TGCAGCGTTGTCATGATTTTGACAGGGAGGAACTATGGCTACACCTTC	CSVVMILTGRNYGYTF
TRBD2	many	TRBV12-3/TRBV12-4	TRBJ2-4	TGTGCCAGCAGTTCCCGTTTGCGGGGGGGCTACATTCAGTACTTC	CASSSRLRGGYIQYF
-	many	TRBV27	TRBJ2-5	TGTGCCAGCAGTTTGGGTCCGAAAGAGACCCAGTACTTC	CASSLGPKETQYF
-	many	TRBV28	TRBJ2-1	TGTGCCAGCAGTTCACAGGGAAGAGGAATCAATGAGCAGTTCTTC	CASSSQGRGINEQFF
TRBD2	few	TRBV7-2	TRBJ2-7	TGTGCCAGCAGCCGACGGCGGGGGACTTACGAGCAGTACTTC	CASSRRRGTYEQYF
TRBD2	many	TRBV27	TRBJ2-5	TGTGCCAGCAAACACGTTAGCGGGGGGGCCCGTGAGACCCAGTACTTC	CASKHVSGGARETQYF
TRBD2	-	TRBV6-2/TRBV6-3	TRBJ2-7	TGTGCCAGCAGTTACGTGGGACTAGCGGGCCTAGCGAGTGAGCAGTACTTC	CASSYVGLAGLASEQYF
-	-	TRBV11-1	TRBJ1-1	TGTGCCAGCAGCTCAACTACTGAAGCTTTCTTT	CASSSTTEAFF
-	many	TRBV6-6	TRBJ2-5	TGTGCCAGCAGTTACTTGGCGGGGTATGCAGAGACCCAGTACTTC	CASSYLAGYAETQYF
TRBD2	many	TRBV7-2	TRBJ2-5	TGTGCCAGCAGCTCCCCCTTGGGCGGGGGAGAGACCCAGTACTTC	CASSSPLGGGETQYF
-	many	TRBV20-1	TRBJ2-7	TGCAGTGCTAGAGATGGACGGGAACTCTCCTACGAGCAGTACTTC	CSARDGRELSYEQYF
-	many	TRBV5-1	TRBJ1-1	TGCGCCAGCAGCTTGCAAGCAAACACTGAAGCTTTCTTT	CASSLQANTEAFF
TRBD2	-	TRBV5-1	TRBJ2-3	TGCGCCAGCAGCTTGGATGCGACTAGCGGGCCGCGGGGAGATACGCAGTATTTT	CASSLDATSGPRGDTQYF
-	few	TRBV7-9	TRBJ2-5	TGTGCCAGCAGCTTAGGCCGGCTTGTTGGGGAGACCCAGTACTTC	CASSLGRLVGETQYF
TRBD1	few	TRBV12-3/TRBV12-4	TRBJ1-6	TGTGCCAGCAGGGAAACAGGGGGGAGGCGGAATTCACCCCTCCACTTT	CASRETGGRRNSPLHF
-	-	TRBV30	TRBJ1-1	TGTGCCTGGAGTGTAAGTGACACTGAAGCTTTCTTT	CAWSVSDTEAFF
-	many	TRBV5-1	TRBJ2-3	TGCGCCAGCAGCGTGGGGGCTGGGCCTAGCACAGATACGCAGTATTTT	CASSVGAGPSTDTQYF
-	many	TRBV6-2/TRBV6-3	TRBJ1-5	TGTGCCAGCAGTCAACGAGGGGCTCCGGAGAATCAGCCCCAGCATTTT	CASSQRGAPENQPQHF
TRBD1	few	TRBV14	TRBJ2-1	TGTGCCAGCAGCGGACCGGGACAGGCGTATCATGAGCAGTTCTTC	CASSGPGQAYHEQFF
TRBD2	many	TRBV11-2	TRBJ2-3	TGTGCCAGCAGCTTTAGCGGGGGGGTGACAGATACGCAGTATTTT	CASSFSGGVTDTQYF
-	few	TRBV10-3	TRBJ1-4	TGTGCCATCAGTGCGGACAGCACTGGCGGTGAAAAACTGTTTTTT	CAISADSTGGEKLFF